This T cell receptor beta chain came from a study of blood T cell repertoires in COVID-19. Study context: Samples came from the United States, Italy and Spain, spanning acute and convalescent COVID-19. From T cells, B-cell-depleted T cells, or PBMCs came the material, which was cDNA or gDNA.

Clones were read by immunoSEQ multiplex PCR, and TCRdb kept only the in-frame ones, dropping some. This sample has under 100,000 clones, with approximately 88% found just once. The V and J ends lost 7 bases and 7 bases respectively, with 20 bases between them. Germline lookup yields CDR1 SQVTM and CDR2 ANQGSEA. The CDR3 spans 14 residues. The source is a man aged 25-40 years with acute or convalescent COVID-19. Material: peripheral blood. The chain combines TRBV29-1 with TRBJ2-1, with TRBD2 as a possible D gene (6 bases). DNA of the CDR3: TGCAGCGCCTGGGGTAGCGGAATTAGAAATGAGCAGTTCTTC. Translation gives CSAWGSGIRNEQFF.